This TCR beta chain is drawn from a study of regulatory T cells in long-lasting Graves disease. Building the TCR beta libraries relied on iRepertoire HTBI primers, and CDR3 regions underwent Arm-PCR. TCRdb itself ran the multiplex PCR reads through MiXCR, one entry per CDR3 protein. The table records about 540,000 distinct CDR3 sequences, 13% of them present only once. Time point: newly diagnosed GD, antithyroid drugs for less than 3 months. Extracted RNA from PBMCs served as the source of the TCR library. The germline gives CDR1 SQVTM, CDR2 ANQGSEA. V was clipped by 3 bases and J by 6 bases, with 9 bases between them. The CDR3 sequence is 12 residues long. The same sample was also used in a study of T cells in Graves' hyperthyroidism and ophthalmopathy. This second study notes: Among thyroid clonotypes expanded above 0.001, most also appeared in blood.

The receptor comes from a man under 40 with Graves disease. The rearrangement joins TRBV29-1 to TRBJ2-1; D possibly corresponds to TRBD1 (6 bases). Sequencing was performed on peripheral blood mononuclear cells (PBMCs), taken at new diagnosis, from a patient treated with antithyroid drugs. CDR3 sequence (DNA): TGCAGCGTTGAGCACAGGGCCAATGAGCAGTTCTTC. It translates to CSVEHRANEQFF.